The present T cell receptor (beta chain) was sequenced within a study of identical twins. Study-wide points: Invariant populations such as MAIT and iNKT cells could partly muddle zero-insertion analyses. Twins shared out-of-frame alpha sequences with excess low generation probability. Insertions ran lower in abundant cord blood beta clonotypes, though not in memory repertoires.

TCRdb processed the 5' RACE reads anew with MiXCR; each CDR3 protein has one entry. The top ten hold 3% of the sample, which has 450,000 to 650,000 distinct CDR3 sequences, 9% to 10% seen once. The CDR3 has 12 residues. Germline V gene data show CDR1 as MNHEY and CDR2 as SVGEGT. V lost 10 bases, J lost 6 bases, and 5 bases stayed unmatched. This clonotype was seen only a few times. Its antigen is unidentified. This sample was shared with a second study, whose subject was yellow fever vaccine responses in identical twins. Turning to that study: Twins showed a vaccine T cell response that reportedly seemed partly convergent, partly personalized.

This TCR derives from a woman between 18 and 30 years old in good health. Sequencing was performed on PBMCs. The V call is TRBV6-2 or TRBV6-3, the J call TRBJ2-1; 8 bases line up with TRBD2. The chain's CDR3 is CATLGGGNEQFF. The CDR3, as DNA: TGTGCCACCCTCGGGGGGGGCAATGAGCAGTTCTTC.